This T cell receptor (beta chain) stems from a study of T cell changes during pregnancy in multiple sclerosis. The repertoire was sequenced with immunoSEQ multiplex PCR; TCRdb's copy has only in-frame clones and lacks some. The sample includes about 50,000 clones, about 89% of them seen just once. Germline V gene data show CDR1 as PRHDT and CDR2 as FYEKMQ (reference sequence). The J segment lost 2 bases and the V segment lost 3 bases, leaving 4 bases of the junction unmatched. CDR3 length: 16 amino acids. Sequencing used CD8+ T cells from peripheral blood mononuclear cells, obtained after pregnancy. The chain links TRBV13 to TRBJ2-3, with 11 bases fitting TRBD2. The receptor was derived from a female donor with multiple sclerosis, enrolled in a pregnancy study. CDR3 DNA: TGTGCCAGCAGCTTGGGACTAGCGGAACTCACAGATACGCAGTATTTT. It translates to CASSLGLAELTDTQYF. The whole variable domain, remainder taken from reference TRBV13 and TRBJ2-3, is AAGVIQSPRHLIKEKRETATLKCYPIPRHDTVYWYQQGPGQDPQFLISFYEKMQSDKGSIPDRFSAQQFSDYHSELNMSSLELGDSALYFCASSLGLAELTDTQYFGPGTRLTVL.